The 4 T cell receptor beta chains below were found in one sample sequenced in a study of graft-versus-host responses after intestinal transplantation. Assay: immunoSEQ multiplex PCR; the TCRdb copy retains only in-frame clones and omits some. The sample holds some 15,000 clones; more than 90% are singletons and the top ten take 0.71%. Specimen: PBMCs, collected 9 days after transplant. These receptors were obtained from a human patient who received an intestinal transplant, so some T cells may come from the graft donor.

The J gene is TRBJ1-1, the V gene TRBV10-2; 7 bases line up with TRBD1. Germline V CDR1 and CDR2: WSHSY, SAAADI. Germline trimming cut 2 bases from V and 3 bases from J; bases unmatched to any gene: 9. CDR3 length equals 16 residues. The CDR3 region is CASSEHLGQGDTEAFF. CDR3 DNA: TGCGCCAGCAGTGAGCATTTGGGTCAGGGGGACACTGAAGCTTTCTTT.

The chain has TRBV5-1 and TRBJ2-7; TRBD1 agrees at 8 bases. Germline assignment: CDR1 SGHRS and CDR2 YFSETQ. V gave up 3 bases and J gave up 2 bases; unmatched junction bases: 4. The CDR3 runs to 14 residues. CDR3 bases: TGCGCCAGCAGCTCCGGGACAGGACCCTACGAGCAGTACTTC. This translates into CASSSGTGPYEQYF.

This clone was observed a few times. The chain recombines TRBV28 with TRBJ2-1; D is uncertain. The CDR3 is 10 residues long. The V and J ends lost 2 bases and 7 bases respectively, with 0 bases between them. CDR1 is MDHEN, CDR2 SYDVKM, per germline. CDR3 loop: CASSLNEQFF. CDR3 sequence (DNA): TGTGCCAGCAGTTTAAATGAGCAGTTCTTC.

This clone was picked up one time. The V and J genes are TRBV27 and TRBJ2-5; 9 nucleotides agree with TRBD1. The CDR3 runs 14 residues. The V segment lost 8 bases and the J segment 5 bases; nucleotides outside the gene matches: 9. Germline values: CDR1 MNHEY, CDR2 SMNVEV (reference sequence). CDR3 amino acids: CASGGTGMGETQYF. The CDR3 nucleotides read TGTGCCAGCGGGGGGACAGGGATGGGCGAGACCCAGTACTTC.